The present T cell receptor beta chain was sequenced within a study of blood T cell repertoires in COVID-19. Study context: Donors in the United States, Italy and Spain gave samples during acute or convalescent COVID-19. PBMCs, B-cell-depleted T cells, or T cells were the source of the cDNA or gDNA that made up the material.

CDR1 SNHLY and CDR2 FYNNEI come from the germline V gene. The CDR3 totals 15 residues. Trimming left V 3 bases short and J 5 bases short, with 13 bases between. How the authors handled the data: Scientists estimated how many nucleated cells there were by amplifying reference gene primers. The table came from immunoSEQ multiplex PCR; TCRdb's copy has only in-frame clones and leaves some out. The V and J calls and the clone size are those of that table, but D and trimming were determined from the DNA. The sample lists 110,000 or so clones, 75% to 85% occurring once. This chain links TRBV2 with TRBJ2-2; possible D gene TRBD1, 5 bases. The sequencing sample was made of peripheral blood. This receptor was taken from a woman aged 65 to 85 with acute or convalescent COVID-19. The DNA of the CDR3 is TGTGCCAGCAGTGATTCCAACAGGTTAACCGGGGAGCTGTTTTTT. Encoded protein: CASSDSNRLTGELFF. The full variable domain, with the rest looked up from reference TRBV2 and TRBJ2-2, is EPEVTQTPSHQVTQMGQEVILRCVPISNHLYFYWYRQILGQKVEFLVSFYNNEISEKSEIFDDQFSVERPDGSNFTLKIRSTKLEDSAMYFCASSDSNRLTGELFFGEGSRLTVL.